The T cell receptor (beta chain) described here comes from a study of CXCR3-negative and CXCR3-positive naive CD8 T cells. CDR1 and CDR2 from the germline V gene are MNHNY and SVGAGI (reference sequence). The length of the CDR3 is 17 residues. Worth noting for this clonotype: Its target is unknown.

With roughly 300,000 cells each, the CD8+ T cell subsets were individually sorted in triplicate. Naivety in CD8+ T cells corresponded to a CD45RO-CCR7+CD27+CD95- phenotype. Study-level results: Higher TRB CDR3 hydrophobicity marked CXCR3-positive naive cells relative to CXCR3-negative naive cells. For the naive subsets, surface CD5 was similar, and TCR strength was inferred from TRB CDR3 properties. Memory CD8+ cells showed much lower diversity, while both naive subsets were comparably high.

The authors prepared UMI-labeled TRB cDNA libraries by 5' RACE. One entry per CDR3 protein, without DNA, is what TCRdb gives after re-calling the 5' RACE reads. This table lists several thousand distinct CDR3 sequences. Sequenced input: naive CXCR3+ CD8+ T cells from blood. The subset: CD45RO-CCR7+CD27+CD95- naive CD8+ T cells expressing CXCR3 (TNR3+). This sequence joins TRBV6-6 and TRBJ1-4; TCRdb designates TRBD1, a call that cannot be tested without DNA. The receptor was derived from a human donor in good health. Some clones in this sample may be carry-over from other donors' samples. The CDR3 spells CASSRGRTETTNEKLFF.